One and the same sample provided the 5 T cell receptor beta chains below, sequenced in a study of T cells after yellow fever vaccination. TCRdb re-analysed the 5' RACE reads in MiXCR, keeping a single row per CDR3 protein. Found here are about 160,000 distinct CDR3 sequences, over 7% of them singletons; the top ten hold roughly 36%. The sequenced sample was CD8+ T cells sorted from PBMCs, obtained 45 days after the yellow fever booster vaccination. These receptor sequences come from a man aged 18 to 29 who received the YFV17D yellow fever vaccine.

V and J are TRBV14 and TRBJ1-2, with D possibly being TRBD1 (5 bases). This CDR3 is 16 amino acids long. The V and J ends lost 2 bases and 2 bases respectively, with 15 bases between them. CDR1 and CDR2 from the germline V gene are SGHDN and FVKESK. The CDR3 spells CASSQPALWGNYGYTF. CDR3 coding DNA: TGTGCCAGCAGCCAACCGGCATTGTGGGGGAACTATGGCTACACCTTC.

There are many counts of this clonotype. The chain carries TRBV11-2 and TRBJ2-1; 9 positions match TRBD2. Germline-derived CDR1 and CDR2 are SGHAT and FQNNGV. The CDR3 spans 15 residues. V lost 0 bases to trimming and J lost 8 bases; unmatched junction nucleotides: 5. CDR3 DNA sequence: TGTGCCAGCAGCTTAGATTTGCGGGGGGGTTATGAGCAGTTCTTC. This gives the protein CASSLDLRGGYEQFF.

This clonotype has ten or more counts. The chain couples TRBV9 to TRBJ2-1; possibly TRBD1 for D (5 bases). Per germline, CDR1 SGDLS and CDR2 YYNGEE. CDR3 length equals 13 residues. Trimming removed 2 bases at V and 5 bases at J, with 8 bases between. CDR3 in DNA: TGTGCCAGCAGCGTTTGGACACACAATGAGCAGTTCTTC. Encoded protein: CASSVWTHNEQFF.

The chain employs TRBV6-2 or TRBV6-3 and TRBJ2-1; 9 bases line up with TRBD1. CDR1 and CDR2 (germline): MNHEY, SVGEGT. Losses at the gene ends were 10 bases for V and 8 bases for J; bases not matched to a gene: 6. The CDR3 is 12 amino acids. The CDR3 nucleotides are TGTGCCACCGGACAGGGGAGCGATGAGCAGTTCTTC. Translating it yields CATGQGSDEQFF.

This clonotype was counted at least ten times. The V and J genes are TRBV27 and TRBJ2-3; D unclear. Germline CDR1 reads MNHEY; CDR2 reads SMNVEV (reference sequence). The V and J ends lost 3 bases and 6 bases respectively, with 10 bases between them. CDR3 size: 13 residues. The CDR3 DNA follows: TGTGCCAGCAGTTTTGGCCTCGTCGATACGCAGTATTTT. Its translation is CASSFGLVDTQYF.